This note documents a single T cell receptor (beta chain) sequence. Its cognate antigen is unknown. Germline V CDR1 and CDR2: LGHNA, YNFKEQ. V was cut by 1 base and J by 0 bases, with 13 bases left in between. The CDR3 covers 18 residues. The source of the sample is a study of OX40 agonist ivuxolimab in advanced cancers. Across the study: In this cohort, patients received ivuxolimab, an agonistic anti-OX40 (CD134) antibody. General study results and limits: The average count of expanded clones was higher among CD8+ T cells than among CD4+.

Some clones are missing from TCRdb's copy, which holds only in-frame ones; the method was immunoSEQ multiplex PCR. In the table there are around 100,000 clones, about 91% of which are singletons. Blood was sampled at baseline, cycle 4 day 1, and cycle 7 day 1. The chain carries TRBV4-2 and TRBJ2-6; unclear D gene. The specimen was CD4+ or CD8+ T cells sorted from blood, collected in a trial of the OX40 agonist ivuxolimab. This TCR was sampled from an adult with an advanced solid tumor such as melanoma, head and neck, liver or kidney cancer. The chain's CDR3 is CASSQGALHPSGANVLTF. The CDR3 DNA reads TGTGCCAGCAGCCAAGGAGCCCTCCATCCCTCTGGGGCCAACGTCCTGACTTTC.